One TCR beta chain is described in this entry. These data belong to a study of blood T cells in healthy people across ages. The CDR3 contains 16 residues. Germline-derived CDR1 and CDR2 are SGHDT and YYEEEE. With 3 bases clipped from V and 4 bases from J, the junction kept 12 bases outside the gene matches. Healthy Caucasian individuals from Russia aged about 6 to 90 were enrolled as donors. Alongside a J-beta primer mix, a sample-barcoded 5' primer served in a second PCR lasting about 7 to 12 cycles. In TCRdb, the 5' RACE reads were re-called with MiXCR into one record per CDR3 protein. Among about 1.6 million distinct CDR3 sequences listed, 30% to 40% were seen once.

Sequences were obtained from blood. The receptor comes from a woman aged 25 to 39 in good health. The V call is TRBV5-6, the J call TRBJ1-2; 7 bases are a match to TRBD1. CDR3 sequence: CASSSTRDSIFYGYTF. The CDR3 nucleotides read TGTGCCAGCAGCTCCACCCGGGACAGCATCTTCTATGGCTACACCTTC.